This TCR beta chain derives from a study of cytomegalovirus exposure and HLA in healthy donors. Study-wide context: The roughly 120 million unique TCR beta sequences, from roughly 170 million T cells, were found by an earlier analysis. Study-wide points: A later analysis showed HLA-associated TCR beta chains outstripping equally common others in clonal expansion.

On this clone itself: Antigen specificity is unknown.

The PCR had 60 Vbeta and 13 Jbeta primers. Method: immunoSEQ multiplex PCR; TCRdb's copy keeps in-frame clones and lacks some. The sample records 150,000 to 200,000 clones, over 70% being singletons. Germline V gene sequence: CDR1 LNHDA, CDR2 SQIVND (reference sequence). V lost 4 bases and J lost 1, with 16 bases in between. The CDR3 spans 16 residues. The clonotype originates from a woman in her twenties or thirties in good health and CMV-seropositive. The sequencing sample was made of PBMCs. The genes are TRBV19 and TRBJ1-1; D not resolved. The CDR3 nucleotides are TGTGCCAGTAGTACCCGTAGTACCTTTCAGAACACTGAAGCTTTCTTT. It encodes CASSTRSTFQNTEAFF.